This T cell receptor beta chain originates from a study of long-term antiretroviral therapy in people with HIV. The germline V gene encodes CDR1 LNHDA and CDR2 SQIVND (reference sequence). The CDR3 sequence is 14 residues long. V lost 4 bases to trimming and J lost 4 bases, with 13 bases between them. One or more pre-ART and two or more post-ART PBMC samples were available from each donor. Each HIV participant was treated in the United States. On this clone: Its antigen is still unknown.

Sequencing relied on immunoSEQ assay v3.0, run at survey level. It was roughly 40,000-50,000 T-cell genomes per sample that sequencing targeted. Generated by immunoSEQ multiplex PCR, the TCRdb table keeps only in-frame clones and is missing some. In the table there are tens of thousands of clones, 90% to 95% of which are singletons. Whole-study results and caveats: Sampling of blood ran from the mid-2000s to the late 2010s, and older ART regimens were possibly in use.

V gene TRBV19 combines with J gene TRBJ1-2; D not certain. The clonotype comes from a woman in her forties with HIV. The sample was unsorted PBMCs, taken 7.6 years after starting antiretroviral therapy. The CDR3 coding sequence is TGTGCCAGTAGTAACACCCGAGGAGGCTATGGCTACACCTTC. Protein product: CASSNTRGGYGYTF.